The entry below describes one TCR beta chain. Its antigen is currently unknown. Generated by immunoSEQ multiplex PCR, the TCRdb table keeps only in-frame clones and is missing some. This table has over 20,000 clones, 95% to 99% appearing once. The data are from a study of T cells after posttransplantation cyclophosphamide. V was clipped by 5 bases and J by 0 bases, with 8 bases between them. The length of the CDR3 is 14 residues. Germline assignment: CDR1 MDHEN and CDR2 SYDVKM. On the day of bone marrow donation, the related graft donor provided peripheral blood. The naive gate required viable CD3+CD4+ or CD3+CD8+ cells with CCR7+CD45RA+CD45RO-CD95-CD27+CD28+ phenotype. Regarding the study as a whole: Recipient CMV seropositivity and CMV reactivation strongly tracked TRB clonality.

This clonotype was sampled from a middle-aged man in good health, CMV-negative, and a related stem cell transplant donor. The rearrangement joins TRBV28 to TRBJ2-1; D remains ambiguous. What was sequenced was naive CD8+ T cells sorted from PBMCs. The chain's CDR3 is CASSLVSSYNEQFF. The CDR3 DNA is TGTGCCAGCAGTCTCGTGAGCTCCTACAATGAGCAGTTCTTC. The variable domain in full, with the rest retrieved from reference TRBV28 and TRBJ2-1, is DVKVTQSSRYLVKRTGEKVFLECVQDMDHENMFWYRQDPGLGLRLIYFSYDVKMKEKGDIPEGYSVSREKKERFSLILESASTNQTSMYLCASSLVSSYNEQFFGPGTRLTVL.